These T cell receptor beta chains were read from a single sample in a study of blood T cells in healthy people across ages. Each CDR3 protein gets one entry after TCRdb re-called the 5' RACE reads with MiXCR. The top ten hold 10% of the sample, which has about 930,000 distinct CDR3 sequences, under 35% seen once. These data were also reused for a study on T cells of mothers and their children.

Sequencing input: blood. Receptors originate from a woman in her thirties or forties in good health. Both conserved end residues are part of each CDR3. D genes are given only for firm matches. Not all rows give a size; the values are once, few, many and, for expanded clones, a class.

TRBJ1-2 . TRBV4-3 many CASSQVIAGVPYGYTF TGCGCCAGCAGCCAAGTCATTGCCGGGGTACCCTATGGCTACACCTTC
TRBJ2-7 TRBD1 TRBV7-2 once CAGSYGGTGDTQYF TGTGCCGGCAGCTACGGGGGGACAGGGGATACCCAGTACTTC
TRBJ2-5 . TRBV27 once CASSLVFRMAQYF TGTGCCAGCAGTTTAGTGTTTCGGATGGCCCAGTACTTC
TRBJ2-1 TRBD1 TRBV6-1 few CANGDRVYGQFF TGTGCCAACGGGGACAGGGTTTACGGGCAGTTCTTC
TRBJ1-2 . TRBV19 . CASSDPGGIYGYTF TGTGCCAGTAGCGACCCCGGTGGCATCTATGGCTACACCTTC
TRBJ2-7 TRBD1 TRBV28 many CASKEEQGGHEQYF TGTGCCAGCAAGGAAGAACAGGGGGGACACGAGCAGTACTTC
TRBJ2-3 TRBD1 TRBV7-3 . CASSLTDRSPGAQYF TGTGCCAGCAGCTTAACGGACAGGAGCCCCGGTGCGCAGTATTTT
TRBJ2-7 . TRBV7-9 . CASSSAVGSGYEQYF TGTGCCAGCAGCAGTGCGGTGGGTTCTGGGTACGAGCAGTACTTC
TRBJ2-1 . TRBV9 many CASSGGRGSSYNEQFF TGTGCCAGCAGCGGCGGACGGGGGAGCTCCTACAATGAGCAGTTCTTC
TRBJ1-1 . TRBV30 . CAWSTYGGLAEAFF TGTGCCTGGAGTACGTACGGGGGGCTGGCTGAAGCTTTCTTT
TRBJ2-5 . TRBV5-1 . CASSSLGTNRDEQYF TGCGCCAGCAGCTCACTCGGGACCAACCGGGATGAGCAGTACTTC
TRBJ2-1 . TRBV5-1 . CASSKDYLSSYNEQFF TGCGCCAGCAGCAAGGACTACCTGAGCTCCTACAATGAGCAGTTCTTC
TRBJ2-3 . TRBV20-1 . CSARDMGATSTDTQYF TGCAGTGCTAGAGATATGGGAGCCACTAGCACAGATACGCAGTATTTT
TRBJ1-1 TRBD1 TRBV12-3/TRBV12-4 . CASSVRLTGGDTEAFF TGTGCCAGCAGTGTAAGATTGACAGGGGGAGACACTGAAGCTTTCTTT
TRBJ2-5 . TRBV4-1 . CASSQFAGSWETQYF TGCGCCAGCAGCCAATTCGCAGGGTCGTGGGAGACCCAGTACTTC
TRBJ2-5 . TRBV6-5 many CASSHGPGGTQYF TGTGCCAGCAGCCACGGGCCAGGAGGGACCCAGTACTTC
TRBJ1-2 . TRBV12-3/TRBV12-4 few CASTTPRTENYGYTF TGTGCCAGCACCACCCCTCGGACAGAAAATTATGGCTACACCTTC
TRBJ2-7 . TRBV12-3/TRBV12-4 . CASGPSGEQYF TGTGCCAGCGGCCCGAGTGGGGAGCAGTACTTC
TRBJ1-6 . TRBV7-2 few CASSLRQAASPLHF TGTGCCAGCAGCTTAAGGCAGGCGGCTTCACCCCTCCACTTT
TRBJ2-5 . TRBV7-2 . CASSPSSFQETQYF TGTGCCAGCAGCCCCTCATCCTTCCAAGAGACCCAGTACTTC
TRBJ2-3 . TRBV7-9 few CASSFSRHTDTQYF TGTGCCAGCAGCTTTTCCAGGCACACAGATACGCAGTATTTT
TRBJ1-5 TRBD1 TRBV28 . CASELGGQSMSQHF TGTGCCAGCGAACTGGGGGGACAGTCGATGTCCCAGCATTTT
TRBJ2-5 . TRBV28 . CASSPTLGGETQYF TGTGCCAGCAGTCCAACCCTTGGAGGGGAGACCCAGTACTTC
TRBJ2-3 TRBD2 TRBV4-2 . CASSQRLAGGPGGTDTQYF TGTGCCAGCAGCCAGCGATTAGCGGGGGGGCCGGGCGGCACAGATACGCAGTATTTT
TRBJ2-1 TRBD1 TRBV6-4 few CASSDLPGQVGFF TGTGCCAGCAGTGATTTACCGGGACAGGTTGGGTTCTTC
TRBJ1-1 . TRBV12-3/TRBV12-4 few CASLLHMNTEAFF TGTGCCAGCCTTTTACACATGAACACTGAAGCTTTCTTT
TRBJ1-2 . TRBV28 few CASEKAGFGYTF TGTGCCAGCGAAAAGGCGGGATTTGGCTACACCTTC
TRBJ2-5 TRBD2 TRBV4-1 . CASSPLLAGGPETQYF TGCGCCAGCAGCCCTTTACTAGCGGGGGGGCCTGAGACCCAGTACTTC
TRBJ2-4 TRBD2 TRBV3-1 . CASSQQRGVYNEQYF TGTGCCAGCAGCCAACAGCGGGGGGTTTACAATGAGCAGTACTTC
TRBJ2-5 TRBD2 TRBV5-1 . CASSLSHRGGSSRAAQYF TGCGCCAGCAGCTTGTCACACCGCGGGGGATCCTCCCGGGCGGCCCAGTACTTC
TRBJ2-7 . TRBV5-1 few CASSIRQNSYEQYF TGCGCCAGCAGCATTCGACAAAACTCCTACGAGCAGTACTTC
TRBJ1-4 . TRBV20-1 . CSARGGGSNEKLFF TGCAGTGCTAGGGGGGGAGGTTCGAATGAAAAACTGTTTTTT
TRBJ2-5 TRBD2 TRBV5-1 . CASSTGASGGVETQYF TGCGCCAGCAGCACCGGGGCTAGCGGGGGTGTTGAGACCCAGTACTTC
TRBJ1-6 . TRBV28 . CASSTRAYNSPLHF TGTGCCAGCAGTACGAGGGCCTATAATTCACCCCTCCACTTT
TRBJ1-1 . TRBV3-1 few CASSLKGVTLGAFF TGTGCCAGCAGCCTTAAGGGGGTTACCCTTGGAGCTTTCTTT
TRBJ1-2 . TRBV19 many CASSIGLWASVPDYGYTF TGTGCCAGTAGTATCGGTCTTTGGGCATCAGTACCTGACTATGGCTACACCTTC
TRBJ2-3 . TRBV20-1 . CSASDPQDRAFTQYF TGCAGTGCTAGTGATCCTCAGGATAGAGCGTTTACGCAGTATTTT
TRBJ2-7 . TRBV10-3 many CAISRLSYEQYF TGTGCCATCAGCCGACTCTCTTACGAGCAGTACTTC
TRBJ2-1 . TRBV4-3 . CASSQEGGFYNEQFF TGCGCCAGCAGCCAAGAAGGTGGATTCTACAATGAGCAGTTCTTC
TRBJ2-1 . TRBV20-1 . CSAPLVVRNYNEQFF TGCAGTGCCCCTCTCGTCGTACGGAACTACAATGAGCAGTTCTTC
TRBJ1-1 TRBD1 TRBV4-3 . CASSQCRDSNTEAFF TGCGCCAGTAGCCAATGCCGGGACAGTAACACTGAAGCTTTCTTT
TRBJ2-7 TRBD1 TRBV14 . CASSQVPGTGLDEQYF TGTGCCAGCAGCCAAGTGCCCGGGACAGGGTTGGACGAGCAGTACTTC